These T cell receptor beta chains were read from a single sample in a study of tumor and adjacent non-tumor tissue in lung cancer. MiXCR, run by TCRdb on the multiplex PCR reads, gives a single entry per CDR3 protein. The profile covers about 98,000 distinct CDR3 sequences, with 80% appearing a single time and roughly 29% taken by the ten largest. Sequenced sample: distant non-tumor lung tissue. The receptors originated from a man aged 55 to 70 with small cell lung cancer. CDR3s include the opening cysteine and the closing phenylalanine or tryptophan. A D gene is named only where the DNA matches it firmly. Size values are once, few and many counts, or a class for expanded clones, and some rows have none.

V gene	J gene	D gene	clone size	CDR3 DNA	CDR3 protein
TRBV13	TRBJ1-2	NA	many	TGTGCCTTACGACGGAATGGCTACACCTTC	CALRRNGYTF
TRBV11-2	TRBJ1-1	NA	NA	TGTGCCAGCAGCTTAGGCCCCGAGGAGAACACTGAAGCTTCCTTT	CASSLGPEENTEASF
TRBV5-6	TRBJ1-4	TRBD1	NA	TGTGCCAACAGTTACGACAGGGAGAATGAAAAACTGTGTTTT	CANSYDRENEKLCF
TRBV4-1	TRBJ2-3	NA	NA	TGCGCCAGCAGCCAAGCCGGACTATTCGATACGAGGTATTTT	CASSQAGLFDTRYF
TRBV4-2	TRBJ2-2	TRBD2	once	TGTACCAGCAAACTAGCGAGAGATGATGGCGGGGAGCCGTTTTTT	CTSKLARDDGGEPFF
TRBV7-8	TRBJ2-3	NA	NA	TGTGCCTGCAGCTCGGGACAAAAAAGGGCATATACGCAGTATTTT	CACSSGQKRAYTQYF
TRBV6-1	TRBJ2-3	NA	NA	TGTGCCAGCAGTGAAGCAACAGCTAGCGCAGATACTCAGTATTTT	CASSEATASADTQYF
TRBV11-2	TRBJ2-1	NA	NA	TGTGCCAGCATCTTAGGAGTAGTGGGAGGCTACTACTACAACGAGCAGTTCTTC	CASILGVVGGYYYNEQFF
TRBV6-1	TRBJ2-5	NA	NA	TGTGCCAGCAATGAAGCACATACCGGATTTCAAGAGACCCAGTACTTC	CASNEAHTGFQETQYF
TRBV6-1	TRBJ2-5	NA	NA	TGTGCCAGCATTGAGTCACACACCGGGTTTCAAGAGACCCAGTACTTC	CASIESHTGFQETQYF
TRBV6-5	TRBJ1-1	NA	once	TGTGCCAGCAGGGTATCTAACCGCCCTTTCTTT	CASRVSNRPFF
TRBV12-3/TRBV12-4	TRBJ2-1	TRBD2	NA	TGTGCCAGCAGTTTTACTAGCGGGACCTACAGTGAGCAGTTCTTC	CASSFTSGTYSEQFF
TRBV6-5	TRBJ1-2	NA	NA	TGTTCCAGCAGTTATTCAGTAGGGGTTGGGGACTATTGCTACATCTTC	CSSSYSVGVGDYCYIF
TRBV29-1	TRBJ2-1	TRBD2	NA	TGCAGCGTTTACTTAGCGGGAGGGCCGTTCAATGAGCAGTTCTTC	CSVYLAGGPFNEQFF
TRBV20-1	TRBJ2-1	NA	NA	TGCAGTGCTGGGGAGTATTTCTTC	CSAGEYFF